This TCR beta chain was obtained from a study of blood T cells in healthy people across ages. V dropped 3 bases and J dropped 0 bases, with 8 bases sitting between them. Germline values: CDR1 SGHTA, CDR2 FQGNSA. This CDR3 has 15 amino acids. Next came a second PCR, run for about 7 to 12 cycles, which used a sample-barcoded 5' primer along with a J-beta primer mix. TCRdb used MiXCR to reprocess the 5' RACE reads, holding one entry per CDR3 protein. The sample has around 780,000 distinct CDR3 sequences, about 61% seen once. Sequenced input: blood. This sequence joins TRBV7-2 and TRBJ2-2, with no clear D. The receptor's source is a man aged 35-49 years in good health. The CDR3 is CASSFKRTNTGELFF. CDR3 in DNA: TGTGCCAGCAGCTTCAAACGGACGAACACCGGGGAGCTGTTTTTT.